This T cell receptor (beta chain) was identified in a study of identical twins (dated by TCRdb to 2015 to 2016). Regarding the research as a whole: TCR alpha and beta repertoires from monozygotic twins, unrelated adults of various ages and cord blood were deep-sequenced to test whether fetal clonotypes persist. To rule out contamination, replicate twin experiments were performed at different times with different library preparation protocols. Here is what the overall study found, with its caveats: Because the same donors could not be followed over many years, the conclusions relied on cross-sectional statistical analysis. Compared with coincidental sharing between unrelated individuals, out-of-frame TCR alpha sequences shared between twins had an excess of sequences with low generation probability. In monozygotic twins, recombination models systematically underestimated out-of-frame TCR alpha sharing, but the models matched the sharing seen between unrelated individuals. Fewer insertions were carried by abundant cord blood beta clonotypes, a similar but weaker trend appeared in young adult naive repertoires, and no such trend appeared in memory repertoires. Excess twin sharing in beta out-of-frame sequences was weaker because fewer shared sequences lowered the signal-to-noise ratio. Zero-insertion analyses could be partly confounded by invariant T cells such as MAIT and iNKT, although diverse VJ usage argued against such confounding for most clonotypes.

There are a few counts of this clonotype. No antigen is known for it. No much larger clone is present one base from it, and per-base qualities are unavailable. Here V drops 5 bases and J drops 1 base, and the junction holds 6 bases not matched to any gene. According to the germline V gene (reference sequence), CDR1 reads SEHNR and CDR2 reads FQNEAQ. The CDR3 runs 16 amino acids, cysteine and phenylalanine included. This entry keeps only the CDR3 DNA: 48 bases, framed from base 1. Library preparation employed 5' RACE. Sequencing relied on an Illumina HiSeq 2000. Template switching introduced a universal primer binding site; the final cDNA contained a unique molecular identifier, enabling accurate counting of TCR cDNA molecules. Specific primers in the conserved constant-segment region were used to synthesize first-strand cDNA for the TCR alpha and beta chains. To control for contamination, every cDNA library carried two barcodes: a SMART-Mk sample barcode plus Illumina barcodes. Two successive PCR steps introduced TruSeq adapter sequences along with Illumina sample barcodes. TCR alpha and beta cDNA libraries were sequenced on the Illumina HiSeq platform with custom primers. Per the authors' processing: Unique molecular identifiers were extracted from raw reads with MiGEC, and CDR3 positions were determined with MiXCR. Recombination models were inferred per individual with the repgenHMM and IGoR tools using an EM algorithm. The analysis of shared clonotypes was done with the tcR package in R, with sharing normalized by the product of cloneset sizes. To study raw recombination without the effects of thymic and clonal selection, out-of-frame nonproductive sequences were analyzed. The raw public data were reprocessed by TCRdb itself: fastp quality trimming at Q25, MiXCR clonotype calling, in-frame beta chains only. Rows merge per CDR3 protein into single entries with the most common DNA and genes. What appears here as the V and J calls and clone size reflects TCRdb's work, not the paper's. This sample gives 120,000 to 150,000 distinct CDR3 sequences in total; roughly 3.2% of them show up just once. The biggest ten clones account for 8.1% of the sample.

All donors were healthy Caucasians. Miltenyi CD45RO+ enrichment and human naive T-cell isolation kits were used to isolate memory (CD45RO+) and naive T cells from PBMC. Rearrangement joined TRBV7-9 to TRBJ2-1; 9 nucleotides in the junction match TRBD2. The origin of this receptor is a man younger than 30 in good health. Sequencing was performed on memory T cells sorted from blood. The sample's cell subset or site label, in plain terms: CD45RO+ enriched T cells. The nucleotide sequence is given as TGTGCCAGCAGCCCCTCCCTAGCGGGGTCCTACAATGAGCAGTTCTTC. It encodes CASSPSLAGSYNEQFF.